This T cell receptor (beta chain) was recorded in a study of T cells in Graves' hyperthyroidism and ophthalmopathy (dated by TCRdb to the late 2010s). For the study in its entirety: Peripheral blood was sampled at the time of initial diagnosis, prior to any treatment. TCR V-J signatures able to tell the groups apart were searched for in a discovery cohort of more than 90 patients, of whom under 45 had Graves' ophthalmopathy and roughly 59 had stable Graves' hyperthyroidism. Prospective prediction of ophthalmopathy was tested in an independent validation cohort consisting of some 20 hyperthyroidism patients and some 15 patients who later progressed to ophthalmopathy. For training and testing, the roughly 93 patients in the discovery cohort were randomly divided in a 7:3 ratio. In about 6 Graves' hyperthyroidism patients, the study also compared T-cell repertoires from thyroid tissue with T-cell repertoires from blood. After blood sampling, hyperthyroidism patients were treated with methimazole at a starting dose of 30 mg daily, and ophthalmopathy patients were treated with high-dose intravenous methylprednisolone. The paper describes TCR Vbeta CDR3 sequencing of 135 peripheral blood samples, made up of around 41 ophthalmopathy patients, 70 to 75 hyperthyroidism patients and roughly 17 progressor patients.

Study-wide findings and limitations: Ophthalmopathy was separated from stable hyperthyroidism by a 13 V-J signature model, with 85% to 90% sensitivity and about 81% specificity obtained in cross-validation and 80%/75% obtained in testing. Blood samples also contained most of the expanded thyroid clonotypes (frequency above 0.001), which suggests that blood repertoires may reflect thyroid immune responses. No statistical method was used to set the sample size in advance, and investigators knew the group allocation. In validation, the model predicted progression to ophthalmopathy with 60% to 71% sensitivity and less than 80% specificity, a median of 6.5 months before onset.

Deletion took 0 bases off V and 0 bases off J, with a span of 13 bases between the germline ends. From the germline V gene, CDR1 is SGHAT and CDR2 is FQNNGV. The cysteine opens and the phenylalanine closes a CDR3 of 17 amino acids. The retained sequence is limited to the CDR3, 51 bases, with the frame set at the first base. Hyperthyroidism patients were aged 18 to 65 years and newly diagnosed, with disease duration of less than 2 months. The study excluded patients with uncontrolled infections, other autoimmune diseases, pregnancy or lactation. Diagnoses were based on clinical symptoms, serum thyroxine and TRAb, thyroid ultrasound and orbital computed tomography. Blood from progressor patients was drawn when they were first diagnosed with hyperthyroidism, before any ophthalmopathy symptoms appeared. Ficoll-Paque density gradient centrifugation was used to isolate PBMCs from 8 to 10 ml of fresh peripheral blood. Progressor patients were first diagnosed with Graves' hyperthyroidism and then developed ophthalmopathy during follow-up. Total RNA was extracted with Trizol reagent, and quality was checked on an Agilent 2100 Bioanalyzer.

Amplification of TCR beta CDR3 regions was carried out from RNA transcripts. The first round of RT-PCR for the TCR CDR3 was performed with the HTBI primer set and the Qiagen OneStep RT-PCR kit. The libraries were constructed in a second round of multiplex PCR and then size-selected and purified. The libraries were sequenced on an Illumina HiSeq2000 using paired-end 100 bp reads. The authors' analysis ran thus. Raw data were processed with SOAPnuke, discarding reads with adapters, uncalled bases, mean Phred below 15, or no exact constant-primer or identifier match. High-quality paired reads were merged using COPE v1.2.5, and each unique nucleotide sequence was defined as a clonotype. Clonotypes were aligned to IMGT TRBV, TRBD and TRBJ reference segments using MiTCR v1.1. Only V-J combinations with frequency above 0.0001, covering 99.2% of repertoires, were analysed. The TCS score was defined as the ratio of F50 (clonal expansion) to E x V (chaos), calculated using BLOSUM62-based TCRdist between CDR3 peptides within each V-J. Welch's t-statistics and random forest reduced 450 to 600 V-J features to 13, which were used in a naive Bayes classifier (R e1071). TCRdb trimmed the raw reads at Q25, called clones with MiXCR and kept productive beta chains. All rows with the same CDR3 protein become a single entry with the most common DNA and genes. These V and J calls derive from TCRdb rather than the authors' analysis. The sample table lists approximately 720,000 distinct CDR3 sequences, around 20% of them with a count of one. The top ten clonotypes cover over 15% of the sample.

This clonotype turned up a few times. This clone's antigen is unknown. Base quality data are lacking; no much larger clone is found one base away. The chain is assembled from TRBV11-2 and TRBJ2-3; TRBD2 could be the D gene, as 5 bases match. Sequences were obtained from blood. This TCR was recovered from a woman between 50 and 59 years old with Graves' hyperthyroidism that later progressed to Graves' ophthalmopathy. The sequenced DNA: TGTGCCAGCAGCTTAGATATCACAGCGGCAAGCACAGATACGCAGTATTTT. The encoded protein is CASSLDITAASTDTQYF.